The 20 T cell receptor beta chains given below trace back to one sample, sequenced in a study of CD8 T cells in Susac syndrome. Random hexamers were used to reverse transcribe the RNA input (roughly 0.5 to 1 ug). TCRdb re-analysed the immunoSEQ multiplex PCR reads in MiXCR, keeping a single row per CDR3 protein. The profile covers approximately 120,000 distinct CDR3 sequences, with over 85% appearing a single time and approximately 0.31% taken by the ten largest. Input material: CD8+ T cells from PBMCs. These receptors came from a human donor with multiple sclerosis.

The CDR3 DNA is TGTGCCAGCAGCTTGCTGTCGAGCAGCGAGCAGTACTTC. Translating it yields CASSLLSSSEQYF. The rearrangement uses TRBV7-3 and TRBJ2-7; D gene ambiguous. The CDR3 consists of 13 residues. The germline CDR1 and CDR2 sequences are SGHTA and FQGTGA. V was shortened by 3 bases and J by 6 bases, with 12 bases between the two germline ends.

The chain uses TRBV5-1 and TRBJ2-1; no clear D gene. V was clipped by 1 base and J by 7 bases, with 15 bases between them. The CDR3 is 15 amino acids. In germline, CDR1 is SGHRS, CDR2 YFSETQ. CDR3 nucleotides: TGCGCCAGCAGCTTGAAGACACCCCTGAGGAATGAGCAGTTCTTC. Protein product: CASSLKTPLRNEQFF.

The chain links TRBV13 to TRBJ2-3, with 10 bases aligning to TRBD2. Germline assignment: CDR1 PRHDT and CDR2 FYEKMQ (reference sequence). V shed 8 bases and J 2 bases; nucleotides not matched to a gene: 4. The CDR3 spans 14 residues. The CDR3 DNA sequence: TGTGCCAGCCCAGCGGGGGGGGCCACAGATACGCAGTATTTT. The encoded protein is CASPAGGATDTQYF. Supplemented by reference TRBV13 and TRBJ2-3, the full variable domain reads AAGVIQSPRHLIKEKRETATLKCYPIPRHDTVYWYQQGPGQDPQFLISFYEKMQSDKGSIPDRFSAQQFSDYHSELNMSSLELGDSALYFCASPAGGATDTQYFGPGTRLTVL.

This clonotype occurred a few times. V gene TRBV7-9 combines with J gene TRBJ2-4, with a possible D match to TRBD2 (5 bases). Trimming pared 3 bases from V and 8 bases from J, leaving 8 bases between. Germline V CDR1 and CDR2: SEHNR, FQNEAQ (reference sequence). The CDR3 runs to 12 residues. CDR3 DNA: TGTGCCAGCAGCTTCGGGATGGACATTCAGTACTTC. This translates into CASSFGMDIQYF.

The V and J genes are TRBV15 and TRBJ2-2; D is possibly TRBD2 (7 bases). The CDR3 extends over 15 amino acids. Germline V gives CDR1 LNHNV, CDR2 YYDKDF (reference sequence). V lost 1 base and J 6 bases, leaving 12 bases between the germline ends. In nucleotides, the CDR3 is TGTGCCACCAGCAGAGTAATCGGGGGGCCCGGGGAGCTGTTTTTT. This translates into CATSRVIGGPGELFF.

This chain uses TRBV20-1 with TRBJ1-2; a weak D match, TRBD1 (6 bases). Trimming cost V 3 bases and J 4 bases, with 18 bases left between them. The CDR3 length is 15 residues. CDR1 DFQATT and CDR2 SNEGSKA come from the germline V gene (reference sequence). CDR3 sequence reads: CSARLPTTGSYGYTF. Here the CDR3 DNA reads TGCAGTGCTAGGCTCCCAACCACAGGGAGCTATGGCTACACCTTC.

The chain is built from TRBV4-1 and TRBJ1-5; possibly TRBD1 for D (6 bases). CDR1 MGHRA and CDR2 YSYEKL come from the germline V gene. With 1 base removed from V and 4 bases from J, the gap between germline ends came to 11 bases. The CDR3 has 15 residues. The CDR3: CASSQATGTNQPQHF. For the CDR3, the DNA is TGCGCCAGCAGCCAAGCTACAGGGACTAATCAGCCCCAGCATTTT.

This clonotype was seen just once. This rearrangement joins TRBV12-3 or TRBV12-4 to TRBJ1-1; D ambiguous. This CDR3 has 11 residues. V was shortened by 6 bases and J by 8 bases, with 10 bases between the two germline ends. The CDR3 loop is CASSPGIEAFF. As DNA, the CDR3 is TGTGCCAGCAGCCCGGGGATCGAAGCTTTCTTT.

The V call is TRBV12-3 or TRBV12-4, the J call TRBJ1-1; D ambiguous. Trimming stripped 2 bases from V and 11 bases from J, with 12 bases between. This CDR3 has 12 residues. DNA for the CDR3: TGTGCCAGCAGTTTACCCGGTTTACGGGCTTTCTTT. Amino acids: CASSLPGLRAFF.

The chain recombines TRBV19 with TRBJ2-3; no definite D call. The CDR3 covers 12 residues. Trimming took 3 bases from V and 4 from J, leaving 5 bases between them. Germline assignment: CDR1 LNHDA and CDR2 SQIVND (reference sequence). CDR3 bases: TGTGCCAGTAGTATGTCCGCAGATACGCAGTATTTT. It translates to CASSMSADTQYF.

J is TRBJ2-3 and V is TRBV25-1; possibly TRBD2 for D (5 bases). CDR1 MGHDK and CDR2 SYGVNS come from the germline V gene. V was pared by 0 bases and J by 2 bases, with 18 bases between. CDR3 length: 18 amino acids. CDR3 sequence: CASSEYWSASFSTDTQYF. DNA for the CDR3: TGTGCCAGCAGTGAATATTGGTCGGCTAGCTTTTCCACAGATACGCAGTATTTT.

The J gene is TRBJ2-1, the V gene TRBV19; D not certain. CDR1 and CDR2 from the germline V gene are LNHDA and SQIVND (reference sequence). V shed 1 base and J shed 8 bases, with 9 bases lying between them. The CDR3 length is 13 residues. DNA of the CDR3: TGTGCCAGTAGTATAGGGGGAATCGATGAGCAGTTCTTC. It is translated as CASSIGGIDEQFF.

V gene TRBV27 combines with J gene TRBJ2-3, with 7 bases fitting TRBD1. Per the germline V gene, CDR1 is MNHEY and CDR2 is SMNVEV (reference sequence). V lost 2 bases to trimming and J lost 9 bases; unmatched junction nucleotides: 5. The CDR3 has 13 residues. The CDR3 DNA reads TGTGCCAGCAGTTTAAACAGGGGAAGAACGCAGTATTTT. Its protein product is CASSLNRGRTQYF.

The gene calls are TRBV7-9 and TRBJ2-2; D gene uncertain. Trimming pared 5 bases from V and 9 bases from J, leaving 10 bases between. The CDR3 runs to 12 residues. CDR1 and CDR2 (germline): SEHNR, FQNEAQ (reference sequence). The CDR3 spells CASSPASRELFF. CDR3 bases: TGTGCCAGCAGCCCGGCCTCCCGGGAGCTGTTTTTT.

The J gene is TRBJ2-1, the V gene TRBV27; 7 bases fit TRBD2. The junction had 3 bases not matched to a gene; V was cut back by 7 bases and J by 3 bases. Germline values: CDR1 MNHEY, CDR2 SMNVEV (reference sequence). This CDR3 region has 13 residues. CDR3 in amino acids: CASKAGYYNEQFF. The CDR3 region has the DNA TGTGCCAGCAAAGCGGGATACTACAATGAGCAGTTCTTC.

This chain joins TRBV24-1 and TRBJ2-3; TRBD2 agrees at 8 bases. The CDR3 has 18 residues. CDR1 is KGHDR and CDR2 is SFDVKD in the germline V gene. V trimming: 5 bases; J trimming: 1 base; junction bases outside the gene matches: 13. DNA for the CDR3: TGTGCCACCAGTGGCCATTGGGATAGCGGGACCCGCACAGATACGCAGTATTTT. It codes for CATSGHWDSGTRTDTQYF.

This clonotype came up once. The chain is built from TRBV19 and TRBJ2-5; tentative D call: TRBD2 (6 bases). Germline V CDR1 and CDR2: LNHDA, SQIVND (reference sequence). This CDR3 spans 11 amino acids. Trimming pared 10 bases from V and 4 bases from J, leaving 10 bases between. The CDR3 here is CATMEGETQYF. The CDR3 DNA sequence: TGTGCCACAATGGAGGGAGAGACCCAGTACTTC.

This chain joins TRBV7-9 and TRBJ2-7, with D perhaps TRBD2 (7 bases). The V and J ends lost 6 bases and 1 base respectively, with 16 bases between them. Germline-derived CDR1 and CDR2 are SEHNR and FQNEAQ (reference sequence). This CDR3 is built from 15 residues. As DNA, the CDR3 is TGTGCCAGCAGGTTCCAGGGGAGGGGTTCCTACGAGCAGTACTTC. This translates into CASRFQGRGSYEQYF.

For the CDR3, the DNA is TGTGCCAGCAGCTTACCAACGACAGGCGCCTCCTACAATGAGCAGTTCTTC. The encoded protein is CASSLPTTGASYNEQFF. This rearrangement joins TRBV7-9 to TRBJ2-1; D is perhaps TRBD1 (6 bases). The CDR3 is 17 residues long. In germline, CDR1 is SEHNR, CDR2 FQNEAQ (reference sequence). Trimming cost V 2 bases and J 0 bases, with 14 bases left between them.

Remarks on this clonotype: At one of its ends the junction is not consistent with the germline gene, which may arise from a read error. The chain recombines TRBV2 with TRBJ1-1, with D unresolved. The CDR3 consists of 13 residues. Per germline, CDR1 SNHLY and CDR2 FYNNEI. CDR3 sequence: CASLPGYGVETFF. In DNA, the CDR3 is TGTGCCAGCCTACCCGGGTACGGGGTTGAAACTTTCTTT.